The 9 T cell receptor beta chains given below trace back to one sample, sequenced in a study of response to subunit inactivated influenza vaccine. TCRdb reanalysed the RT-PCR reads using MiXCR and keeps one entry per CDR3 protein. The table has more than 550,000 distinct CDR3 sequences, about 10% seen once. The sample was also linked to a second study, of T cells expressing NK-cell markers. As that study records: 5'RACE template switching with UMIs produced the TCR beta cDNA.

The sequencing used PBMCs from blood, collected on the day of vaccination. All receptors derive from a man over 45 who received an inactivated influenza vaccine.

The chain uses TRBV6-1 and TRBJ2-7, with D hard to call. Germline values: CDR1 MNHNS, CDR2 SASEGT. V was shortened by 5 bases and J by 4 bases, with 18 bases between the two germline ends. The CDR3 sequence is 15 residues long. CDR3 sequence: CASSRKGLGGYEQYF. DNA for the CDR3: TGTGCCAGCAGTCGAAAGGGATTAGGCGGATACGAGCAGTACTTC.

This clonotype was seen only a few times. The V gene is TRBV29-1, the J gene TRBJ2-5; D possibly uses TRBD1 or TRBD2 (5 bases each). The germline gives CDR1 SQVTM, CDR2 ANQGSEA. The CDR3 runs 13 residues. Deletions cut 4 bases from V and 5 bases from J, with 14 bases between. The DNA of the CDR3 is TGCAGCGTTGCCCCGGTCTGGGGGGAGACCCAGTACTTC. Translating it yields CSVAPVWGETQYF.

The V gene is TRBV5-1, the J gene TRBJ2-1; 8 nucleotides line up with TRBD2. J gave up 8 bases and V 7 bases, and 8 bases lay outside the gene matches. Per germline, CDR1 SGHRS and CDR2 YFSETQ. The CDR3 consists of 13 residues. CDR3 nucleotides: TGCGCCAGCTCGGGAGCGGGAGTTTATGAGCAGTTCTTC. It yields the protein CASSGAGVYEQFF.

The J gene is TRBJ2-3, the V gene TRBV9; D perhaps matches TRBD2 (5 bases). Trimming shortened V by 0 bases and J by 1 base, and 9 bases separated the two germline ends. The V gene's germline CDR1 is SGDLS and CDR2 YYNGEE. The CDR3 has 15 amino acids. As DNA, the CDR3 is TGTGCCAGCAGCGTAGCAGGTAGCGGCACAGATACGCAGTATTTT. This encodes CASSVAGSGTDTQYF.

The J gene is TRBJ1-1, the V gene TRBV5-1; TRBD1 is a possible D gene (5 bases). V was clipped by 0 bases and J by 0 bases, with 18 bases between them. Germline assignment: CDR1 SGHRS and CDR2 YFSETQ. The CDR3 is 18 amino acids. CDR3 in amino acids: CASSLGNPSKGMNTEAFF. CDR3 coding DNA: TGCGCCAGCAGCTTGGGTAACCCATCAAAGGGGATGAACACTGAAGCTTTCTTT.

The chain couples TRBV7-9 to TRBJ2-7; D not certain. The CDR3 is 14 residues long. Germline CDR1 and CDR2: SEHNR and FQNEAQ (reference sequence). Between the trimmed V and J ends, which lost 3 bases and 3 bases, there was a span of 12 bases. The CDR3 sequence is CASSLAGSYYEQYF. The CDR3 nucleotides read TGTGCCAGCAGCTTGGCCGGATCCTACTACGAGCAGTACTTC.

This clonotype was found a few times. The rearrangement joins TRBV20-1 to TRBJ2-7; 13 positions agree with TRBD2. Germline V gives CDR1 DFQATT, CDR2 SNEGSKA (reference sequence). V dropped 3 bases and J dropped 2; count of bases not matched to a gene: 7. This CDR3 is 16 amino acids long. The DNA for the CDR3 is TGCAGTGCTAGGGGGACTAGCGGGGATCGGACCTACGAGCAGTACTTC. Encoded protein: CSARGTSGDRTYEQYF.

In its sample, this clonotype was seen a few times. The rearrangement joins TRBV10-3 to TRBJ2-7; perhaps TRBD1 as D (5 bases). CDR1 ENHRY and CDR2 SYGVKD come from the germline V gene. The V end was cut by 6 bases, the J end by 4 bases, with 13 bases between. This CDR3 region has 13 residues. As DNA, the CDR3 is TGTGCCATCAGGGGAAGACAGAATTACGAGCAGTACTTC. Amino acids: CAIRGRQNYEQYF.

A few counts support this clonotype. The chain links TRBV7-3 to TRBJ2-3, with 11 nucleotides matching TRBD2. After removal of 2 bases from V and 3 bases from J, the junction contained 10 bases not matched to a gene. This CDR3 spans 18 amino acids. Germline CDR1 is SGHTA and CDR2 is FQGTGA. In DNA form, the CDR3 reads TGTGCCAGCAGCTTAGGGTTTAGCGGGAGGGCCGGTACAGATACGCAGTATTTT. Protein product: CASSLGFSGRAGTDTQYF.